The 27 T cell receptor beta chains below all came from one sample that was sequenced in a study of technical replicates of blood from a few donors. The data were produced by immunoSEQ multiplex PCR, yet TCRdb's version contains in-frame clones alone and is incomplete. This table holds tens of thousands of clones, just over 90% found once. The sequenced sample consisted of PBMCs. All receptors derive from a human donor in good health. Some clones in this sample may be carry-over from other donors' samples.

This rearrangement joins TRBV4-1 to TRBJ1-1; D gene ambiguous. CDR1 MGHRA and CDR2 YSYEKL come from the germline V gene. This CDR3 has 15 amino acids. Trimming cost V 2 bases and J 4 bases, with 14 bases left between them. The CDR3, as DNA: TGCGCCAGCAGCCAACCTGGCGCGAGGGTCACTGAAGCTTTCTTT. Amino acids: CASSQPGARVTEAFF.

The chain combines TRBV11-2 with TRBJ1-1, with no clear D. The CDR3 loop spans 13 amino acids. Germline CDR1 and CDR2: SGHAT and FQNNGV. V lost 2 bases and J lost 1, with 5 bases in between. In DNA, the CDR3 is TGTGCCAGCAGCTTAATCGGGAACACTGAAGCTTTCTTT. Amino acid sequence: CASSLIGNTEAFF.

This chain joins TRBV7-3 and TRBJ2-5; perhaps TRBD2 as D (5 bases). This CDR3 spans 16 amino acids. Trimming removed 5 bases from V and 0 bases from J, with 16 bases in between. Per germline, CDR1 SGHTA and CDR2 FQGTGA. DNA of the CDR3: TGTGCCAGCAGCCGTGGGAGCGGCGGGTACCAAGAGACCCAGTACTTC. Protein sequence: CASSRGSGGYQETQYF. Using reference TRBV7-3 and TRBJ2-5 for the parts outside the CDR3, the full variable domain is GAGVSQTPSNKVTEKGKYVELRCDPISGHTALYWYRQSLGQGPEFLIYFQGTGAADDSGLPNDRFFAVRPEGSVSTLKIQRTERGDSAVYLCASSRGSGGYQETQYFGPGTRLLVL.

This sequence joins TRBV6-1 and TRBJ1-1; 10 bases line up with TRBD1. V shed 6 bases and J 4 bases; nucleotides not matched to a gene: 5. The CDR3 is made up of 14 amino acids. Germline CDR1 and CDR2: MNHNS and SASEGT. The CDR3 sequence is CASSRQGASTEAFF. Here the CDR3 DNA reads TGTGCCAGCAGCAGACAGGGGGCGAGCACTGAAGCTTTCTTT.

The chain carries TRBV12-5 and TRBJ1-2; D unresolved. Germline loops: CDR1 LGHNT, CDR2 FRNRAP. The V end lost 1 base, the J end lost 8 bases, and 11 bases lay between the germline ends. The length of the CDR3 is 13 residues. CDR3 sequence reads: CASGLGGVRGYTF. The CDR3 DNA follows: TGTGCTAGTGGTTTGGGCGGGGTACGGGGCTACACCTTC. Looking up the rest from reference TRBV12-5 and TRBJ1-2 gives the full variable domain: DARVTQTPRHKVTEMGQEVTMRCQPILGHNTVFWYRQTMMQGLELLAYFRNRAPLDDSGMPKDRFSAEMPDATLATLKIQPSEPRDSAVYFCASGLGGVRGYTFGSGTRLTVV.

This sequence joins TRBV10-3 and TRBJ1-2; 7 nucleotides match TRBD1. The CDR3 is 15 residues long. The ends lost 3 bases at V and 2 bases at J; junction bases unmatched: 6. Germline CDR1 reads ENHRY; CDR2 reads SYGVKD. The CDR3 protein is CAISDQDRTNYGYTF. CDR3 nucleotide sequence: TGTGCCATCAGTGACCAGGACAGGACCAACTATGGCTACACCTTC.

The chain recombines TRBV30 with TRBJ1-2, with 7 nucleotides matching TRBD1. V was pared by 2 bases and J by 6 bases, with 6 bases of the junction left unmatched. CDR1 and CDR2 from the germline V gene are GTSNPN and SVGIG (reference sequence). The CDR3 length is 13 residues. CDR3 loop: CAWSLEGANGYTF. In DNA form, the CDR3 reads TGTGCCTGGAGTTTGGAGGGGGCTAATGGCTACACCTTC. The whole variable domain, remainder taken from reference TRBV30 and TRBJ1-2, is SQTIHQWPATLVQPVGSPLSLECTVEGTSNPNLYWYRQAAGRGLQLLFYSVGIGQISSEVPQNLSASRPQDRQFILSSKKLLLSDSGFYLCAWSLEGANGYTFGSGTRLTVV.

The gene calls are TRBV28 and TRBJ1-3; 8 positions agree with TRBD1. CDR1 is MDHEN and CDR2 is SYDVKM in the germline V gene. CDR3 length: 17 amino acids. V was pared by 5 bases and J by 7 bases, with 16 bases of the junction left unmatched. CDR3 nucleotide sequence: TGTGCCAGCAGTCCCCGGGGCAGGGGGCGAGGAGGGAACACCATATATTTT. Translating it yields CASSPRGRGRGGNTIYF. The full variable domain, in which reference TRBV28 and TRBJ1-3 provide the parts outside the CDR3, is DVKVTQSSRYLVKRTGEKVFLECVQDMDHENMFWYRQDPGLGLRLIYFSYDVKMKEKGDIPEGYSVSREKKERFSLILESASTNQTSMYLCASSPRGRGRGGNTIYFGEGSWLTVV.

This chain uses TRBV5-4 with TRBJ2-3; tentative D call: TRBD2 (5 bases). The CDR3 loop spans 16 amino acids. CDR1 is SGHNT, CDR2 YYREEE, per germline (reference sequence). With 3 bases removed from V and 2 bases from J, the gap between germline ends came to 16 bases. CDR3 bases: TGTGCCAGCAGCTCGTATCTCGGCGGGCCCACAGATACGCAGTATTTT. Its translation is CASSSYLGGPTDTQYF.

V is TRBV7-2 and J is TRBJ1-5, with D possibly matching TRBD1 (5 bases). Germline lookup yields CDR1 SGHTA and CDR2 FQGNSA. Trimming stripped 8 bases from V and 9 bases from J, with 20 bases between. This CDR3 has 14 residues. In DNA, the CDR3 is TGTGCCAGCGGCTCCGGGACTATTCTCCGGCCCCAGCATTTT. Translating gives CASGSGTILRPQHF.

The genes are TRBV27 and TRBJ1-2; 9 bases match TRBD1. V lost 3 bases to trimming and J lost 8 bases; unmatched junction nucleotides: 7. This CDR3 region has 14 residues. Germline values: CDR1 MNHEY, CDR2 SMNVEV (reference sequence). CDR3 residues: CASSFLQGARGYTF. The CDR3 region has the DNA TGTGCCAGCAGTTTTCTACAGGGGGCGCGAGGCTACACCTTC.

J is TRBJ1-1 and V is TRBV7-3, with D uncertain. The germline CDR1 and CDR2 sequences are SGHTA and FQGTGA. The CDR3 runs 13 residues. Trimming removed 2 bases at V and 4 bases at J, with 8 bases between. This CDR3 reads CASSLGSSTEAFF. CDR3 nucleotides: TGTGCCAGCAGCTTAGGGAGTAGCACTGAAGCTTTCTTT.

As DNA, the CDR3 is TGTGCCAGCAGCTTAAAGAAGGGGGGGTACCCCACTGAAGCTTTCTTT. This translates into CASSLKKGGYPTEAFF. The chain uses TRBV7-3 and TRBJ1-1; TRBD1 is a possible D gene (6 bases). Looked up from germline, CDR1 is SGHTA and CDR2 is FQGTGA. The CDR3 consists of 16 residues. V gave up 1 base and J gave up 4 bases, with 16 bases separating them.

The chain links TRBV29-1 to TRBJ1-1; no firm D call. The CDR3 is 13 residues long. Germline V gives CDR1 SQVTM, CDR2 ANQGSEA. Trimming stripped 2 bases from V and 5 bases from J, with 12 bases between. The CDR3 is CSVEQASRTEAFF. In DNA form, the CDR3 reads TGCAGCGTTGAACAGGCGAGTAGGACTGAAGCTTTCTTT.

The gene calls are TRBV25-1 and TRBJ2-1, with 7 positions matching TRBD2. CDR1 is MGHDK, CDR2 SYGVNS, per germline. Trimming cost V 2 bases and J 8 bases; bases outside gene matches: 6. The CDR3 has 14 amino acids. As DNA, the CDR3 is TGTGCCAGCAGTGAAGCGGGAGAGTCGTATGAGCAGTTCTTC. As protein: CASSEAGESYEQFF.

V is TRBV6-5 and J is TRBJ1-1; D is unresolved. Trimming took off 6 bases at V and 0 bases at J, with 8 bases between the two ends. Germline CDR1 is MNHEY and CDR2 is SVGAGI. This CDR3 comprises 13 residues. The CDR3 DNA reads TGTGCCAGCAGGGCAACACTGAACACTGAAGCTTTCTTT. It translates to CASRATLNTEAFF.

This clone was picked up a small number of times. The chain carries TRBV18 and TRBJ2-3, with 7 bases identical to TRBD2. The CDR3 contains 17 residues. After removal of 1 base from V and 0 bases from J, the junction contained 7 bases not matched to a gene. CDR1 is KGHSH, CDR2 LQKENI, per germline. CDR3 loop: CASSPLTLAQSTDTQYF. Here the CDR3 DNA reads TGTGCCAGCTCACCACTTACACTAGCGCAAAGCACAGATACGCAGTATTTT.

The chain combines TRBV6-1 with TRBJ2-1; 13 nucleotides match TRBD2. Trimming removed 1 base from V and 8 bases from J; junction bases left unmatched: 5. In germline, CDR1 is MNHNS, CDR2 SASEGT. The CDR3 is 16 amino acids. The CDR3 DNA reads as TGTGCCAGCAGTGAAGGACTAGCGGGGGGCCGCGATGAGCAGTTCTTC. It translates to CASSEGLAGGRDEQFF.

J is TRBJ2-5 and V is TRBV6-1, with 7 bases matching TRBD1. In germline, CDR1 is MNHNS, CDR2 SASEGT. This CDR3 comprises 14 residues. V dropped 1 base and J dropped 5; count of bases not matched to a gene: 4. In DNA form, the CDR3 reads TGTGCCAGCAGTGAAGGACAGGGCTGGGAGACCCAGTACTTC. Translating it yields CASSEGQGWETQYF.

This chain joins TRBV4-1 and TRBJ1-6; no reliable D call. From germline, CDR1 is MGHRA and CDR2 YSYEKL. Trimming took 0 bases from V and 4 from J, leaving 7 bases between them. This CDR3 spans 15 amino acids. The CDR3 region is CASSQDIDYNSPLHF. The CDR3 coding sequence is TGCGCCAGCAGCCAAGACATAGATTATAATTCACCCCTCCACTTT.

V is TRBV10-3 and J is TRBJ1-1; D perhaps matches TRBD1 (6 bases). Germline CDR1 reads ENHRY; CDR2 reads SYGVKD. Between the trimmed V and J ends, which lost 11 bases and 0 bases, there was a span of 10 bases. This CDR3 is 12 amino acids long. The CDR3 sequence: CASGGLNTEAFF. The CDR3 DNA follows: TGTGCCTCCGGGGGGCTGAACACTGAAGCTTTCTTT.

This clone was counted a few times. The CDR3 nucleotides are TGTGCCATCAGTGCAACTGCCATGAACACTGAAGCTTTCTTT. It is translated as CAISATAMNTEAFF. The rearrangement joins TRBV10-3 to TRBJ1-1; D gene ambiguous. Per the germline V gene, CDR1 is ENHRY and CDR2 is SYGVKD. V was shortened by 4 bases and J by 0 bases, with 9 bases between the two germline ends. The CDR3 totals 14 residues.

J is TRBJ2-3 and V is TRBV7-9, with 12 bases aligning to TRBD2. This CDR3 spans 17 amino acids. Per the germline V gene, CDR1 is SEHNR and CDR2 is FQNEAQ (reference sequence). V was pared by 6 bases and J by 0 bases, with 7 bases of the junction left unmatched. The CDR3: CASRTRGTSGSTDTQYF. CDR3 nucleotides: TGTGCCAGCAGGACAAGGGGGACTAGCGGGAGCACAGATACGCAGTATTTT.

The genes are TRBV7-9 and TRBJ2-7, with no clear D. Trimming removed 1 base at V and 6 bases at J, with 19 bases between. Germline values: CDR1 SEHNR, CDR2 FQNEAQ (reference sequence). The CDR3 loop spans 16 amino acids. CDR3 nucleotides: TGTGCCAGCAGCTTAGTAGGAGATACAAATTTGGGCGAGCAGTACTTC. Its translation: CASSLVGDTNLGEQYF.

V usage is TRBV7-9 and J usage is TRBJ2-7, with TRBD2 as a possible D gene (6 bases). Trimming removed 5 bases at V and 2 bases at J, with 10 bases between. There are 13 residues in the CDR3. Germline V gene sequence: CDR1 SEHNR, CDR2 FQNEAQ (reference sequence). The CDR3 bases are TGTGCCAGCAGCGATAGGGAGGCCTACGAGCAGTACTTC. It encodes CASSDREAYEQYF.

This clone was observed once. The rearrangement links TRBV29-1 to TRBJ2-7; 8 bases agree with TRBD1. CDR1 SQVTM and CDR2 ANQGSEA come from the germline V gene. V lost 3 bases, J lost 5 bases, and 3 bases stayed unmatched. This CDR3 is built from 12 residues. The CDR3 bases are TGCAGCGTTGATCAGGACAGGGACGAGCAGTACTTC. This sequence encodes CSVDQDRDEQYF.

The rearrangement links TRBV7-9 to TRBJ2-7, with TRBD2 matching 11 bases. The V gene end was trimmed by 5 bases and the J gene end by 0 bases; junction bases not matched to a gene: 9. Germline V CDR1 and CDR2: SEHNR, FQNEAQ (reference sequence). This CDR3 spans 17 amino acids. The CDR3 spells CASSPLAGGSFSYEQYF. CDR3 sequence (DNA): TGTGCCAGCAGCCCGCTAGCGGGAGGATCCTTCTCCTACGAGCAGTACTTC.